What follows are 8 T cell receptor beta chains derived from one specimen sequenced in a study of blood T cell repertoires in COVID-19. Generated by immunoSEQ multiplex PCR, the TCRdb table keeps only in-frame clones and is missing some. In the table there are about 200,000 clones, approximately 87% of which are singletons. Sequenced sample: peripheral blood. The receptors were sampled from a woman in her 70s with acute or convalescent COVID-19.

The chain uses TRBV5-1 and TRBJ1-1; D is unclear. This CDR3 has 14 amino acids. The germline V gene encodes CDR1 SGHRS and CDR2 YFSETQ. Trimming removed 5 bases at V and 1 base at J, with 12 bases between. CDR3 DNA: TGCGCCAGCAGTTCACAGAGTTCGAACACTGAAGCTTTCTTT. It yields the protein CASSSQSSNTEAFF.

The CDR3 spells CATRDRGREKLFF. The CDR3 bases are TGTGCCACCCGGGACAGGGGGCGAGAAAAACTGTTTTTT. This chain links TRBV19 with TRBJ1-4; the match to TRBD1 covers 12 bases. J was trimmed by 8 bases and V by 10 bases; bases with no gene match: 5. The germline CDR1 and CDR2 sequences are LNHDA and SQIVND (reference sequence). The length of the CDR3 is 13 residues.

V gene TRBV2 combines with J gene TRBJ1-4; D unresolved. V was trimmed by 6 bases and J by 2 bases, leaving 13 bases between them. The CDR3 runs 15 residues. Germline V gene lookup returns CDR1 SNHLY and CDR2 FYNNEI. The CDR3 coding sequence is TGTGCCAGCAGACCTTCGGGAGTCACTAATGAAAAACTGTTTTTT. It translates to CASRPSGVTNEKLFF.

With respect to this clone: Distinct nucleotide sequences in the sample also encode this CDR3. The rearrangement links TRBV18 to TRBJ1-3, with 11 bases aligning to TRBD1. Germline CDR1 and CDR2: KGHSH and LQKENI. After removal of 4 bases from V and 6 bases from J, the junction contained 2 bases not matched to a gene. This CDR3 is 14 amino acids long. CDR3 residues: CASSRTGGENTIYF. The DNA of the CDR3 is TGTGCCAGCTCACGGACAGGGGGCGAAAACACCATATATTTT.

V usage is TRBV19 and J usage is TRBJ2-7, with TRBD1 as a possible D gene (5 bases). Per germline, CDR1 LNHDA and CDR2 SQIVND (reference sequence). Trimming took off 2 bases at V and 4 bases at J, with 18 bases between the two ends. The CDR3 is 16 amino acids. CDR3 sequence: CASSIKGQGSVYEQYF. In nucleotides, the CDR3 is TGTGCCAGTAGTATAAAGGGTCAGGGTTCGGTTTACGAGCAGTACTTC.

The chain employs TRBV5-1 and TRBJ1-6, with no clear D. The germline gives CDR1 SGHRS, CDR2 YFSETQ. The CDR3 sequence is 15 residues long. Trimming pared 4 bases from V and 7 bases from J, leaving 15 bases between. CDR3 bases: TGCGCCAGCAGCCGGGGTCTGGACGGGAATTCACCCCTCCACTTT. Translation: CASSRGLDGNSPLHF. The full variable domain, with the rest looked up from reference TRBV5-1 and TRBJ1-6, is KAGVTQTPRYLIKTRGQQVTLSCSPISGHRSVSWYQQTPGQGLQFLFEYFSETQRNKGNFPGRFSGRQFSNSRSEMNVSTLELGDSALYLCASSRGLDGNSPLHFGNGTRLTVT.

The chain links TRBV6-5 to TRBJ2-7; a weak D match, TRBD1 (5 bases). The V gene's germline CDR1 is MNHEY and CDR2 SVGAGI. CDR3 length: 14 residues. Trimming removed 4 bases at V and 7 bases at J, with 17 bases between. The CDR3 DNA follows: TGTGCCAGCAGTTCCAGGGCACCCCGCGAGGAGCAGTACTTC. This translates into CASSSRAPREEQYF.

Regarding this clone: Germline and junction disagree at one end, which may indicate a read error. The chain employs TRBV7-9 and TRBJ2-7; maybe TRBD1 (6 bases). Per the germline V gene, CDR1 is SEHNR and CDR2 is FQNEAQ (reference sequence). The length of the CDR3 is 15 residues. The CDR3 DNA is TGTGCCAGCAGCCTAGCCCAGGGGTTAGCGCACGAGCAGTACTTC. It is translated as CASSLAQGLAHEQYF.